The T cell receptor beta chain under discussion was sequenced for a study of human T cells and chemical hapten exposure. TCRdb independently ran MiXCR on the RACE reads; one entry per CDR3 protein. Of about 68,000 distinct CDR3 sequences in the sample, about 10% were seen once. The CDR3 consists of 14 residues. CDR1 and CDR2 (germline): MRHNA, SNTAGT. Trimming shortened V by 7 bases and J by 2 bases, and 12 bases separated the two germline ends. This clonotype came up a few times. The antigen is not known. Study conclusions and caveats: Those TCRs sitting above 1 in 1000 frequency stayed the same with DPC sensitization. Given that the donors had alopecia, their immune response may differ from that seen in healthy people.

Specified time point: pre-sensitization, week 0. Treatment defined: therapeutic diphenylcyclopropenone sensitization with weekly scalp DPC. The sequence derives from a woman aged 45-60 years with alopecia areata. Some clones in this sample may be carry-over from other donors' samples. The chain has TRBV6-4 and TRBJ1-5; D is unclear. The sequencing used whole blood, collected in connection with sensitization to the hapten diphenylcyclopropenone (DPC). The CDR3 DNA reads as TGTGCCAGCAAAACCCCAGAGGGCAATCAGCCCCAGCATTTT. Translated, it gives CASKTPEGNQPQHF.